Presented here are 3 T cell receptor beta chains from one specimen sequenced in a study of OX40 agonist ivuxolimab in advanced cancers. The library was obtained by the immunoSEQ multiplex PCR assay. Not all clones reach the TCRdb copy of this immuneACCESS table, which keeps in-frame sequences only. Checked studies attribute under half of the gap to unresolved V genes and leave the rest unexplained. The sample records 53,000 or so clones, around 85% of which are singletons. About an eighth of the sample belongs to the ten largest clones. This material consisted of CD4+ or CD8+ T cells sorted from blood, taken in a trial of the OX40 agonist ivuxolimab. These receptors were collected from an adult with an advanced solid tumor such as melanoma, head and neck, liver or kidney cancer.

The rearrangement joins TRBV5-1 to TRBJ2-2, with 7 bases fitting TRBD2. The CDR3 loop spans 15 amino acids. The V segment lost 1 base and the J segment 6 bases; nucleotides outside the gene matches: 6. Germline V gene sequence: CDR1 SGHRS, CDR2 YFSETQ. The CDR3 is CASSLREDGAGELFF. For the CDR3, the DNA is TGCGCCAGCAGCTTGCGGGAGGACGGGGCCGGGGAGCTGTTTTTT.

This chain uses TRBV10-2 with TRBJ2-3; 7 bases map to TRBD2. The ends lost 3 bases at V and 1 base at J; junction bases unmatched: 4. Looked up from germline, CDR1 is WSHSY and CDR2 is SAAADI. This CDR3 region has 15 residues. CDR3 DNA: TGCGCCAGCAGTGAAAGGGGAGGGGGCACAGATACGCAGTATTTT. This encodes CASSERGGGTDTQYF.

The V and J genes are TRBV4-2 and TRBJ2-7; 12 bases align to TRBD2. The V and J ends lost 1 base and 1 base, in that order; junction bases with no gene match: 2. The CDR3 loop spans 16 amino acids. Germline V gene data show CDR1 as LGHNA and CDR2 as YNFKEQ. The CDR3 loop is CASSQGGLAGSYEQYF. In DNA, the CDR3 is TGTGCCAGCAGCCAAGGGGGACTAGCGGGTTCCTACGAGCAGTACTTC.